This T cell receptor (beta chain) was obtained from a study of T cell repertoires in cytomegalovirus infection. Study context: TCR beta signatures that were public indicated CMV infection and matching HLA type. Study results and limitations: There were carriers of CMV plus the relevant HLA, and cumulative public TCR beta family frequency identified them. HLA-C-restricted CMV clonotypes gave the most frequent clonotype in two of eight donors.

The ends were cut back, 5 bases at V and 5 bases at J, with 11 bases in the middle. The CDR3 is 13 amino acids. CDR1 is MNHEY, CDR2 SVGAGI, per germline. TCRdb re-analysed the reads in MiXCR, keeping a single row per CDR3 protein. This sample has roughly 300,000 distinct CDR3 sequences, with over 7.5% found just once. This clonotype was counted ten times or more. Antigen: not known. The source material was PBMCs. The TCR was taken from a human donor in good health (CMV status not recorded). Some clones in this sample may be carry-over from other donors' samples. J is TRBJ2-3 and V is TRBV6-5; the D call may be TRBD1 or TRBD2 (6 bases each). CDR3 in amino acids: CASSPRGGDTQYF. The CDR3, as DNA: TGTGCCAGCAGTCCCAGGGGAGGAGATACGCAGTATTTT.